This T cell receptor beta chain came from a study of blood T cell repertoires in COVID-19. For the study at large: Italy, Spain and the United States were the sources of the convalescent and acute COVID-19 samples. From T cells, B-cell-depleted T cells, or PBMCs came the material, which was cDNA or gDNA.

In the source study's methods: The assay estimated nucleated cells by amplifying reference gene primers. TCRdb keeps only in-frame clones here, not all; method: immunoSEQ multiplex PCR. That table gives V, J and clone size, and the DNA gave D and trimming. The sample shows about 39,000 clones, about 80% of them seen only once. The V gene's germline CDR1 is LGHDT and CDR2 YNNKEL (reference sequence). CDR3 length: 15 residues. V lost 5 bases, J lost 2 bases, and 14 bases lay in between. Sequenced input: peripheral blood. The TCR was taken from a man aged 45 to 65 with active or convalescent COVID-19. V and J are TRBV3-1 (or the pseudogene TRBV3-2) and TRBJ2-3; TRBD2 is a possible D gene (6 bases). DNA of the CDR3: TGTGCCAGCAGCTCGGCGGGGCCCACCACAGATACGCAGTATTTT. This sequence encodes CASSSAGPTTDTQYF.